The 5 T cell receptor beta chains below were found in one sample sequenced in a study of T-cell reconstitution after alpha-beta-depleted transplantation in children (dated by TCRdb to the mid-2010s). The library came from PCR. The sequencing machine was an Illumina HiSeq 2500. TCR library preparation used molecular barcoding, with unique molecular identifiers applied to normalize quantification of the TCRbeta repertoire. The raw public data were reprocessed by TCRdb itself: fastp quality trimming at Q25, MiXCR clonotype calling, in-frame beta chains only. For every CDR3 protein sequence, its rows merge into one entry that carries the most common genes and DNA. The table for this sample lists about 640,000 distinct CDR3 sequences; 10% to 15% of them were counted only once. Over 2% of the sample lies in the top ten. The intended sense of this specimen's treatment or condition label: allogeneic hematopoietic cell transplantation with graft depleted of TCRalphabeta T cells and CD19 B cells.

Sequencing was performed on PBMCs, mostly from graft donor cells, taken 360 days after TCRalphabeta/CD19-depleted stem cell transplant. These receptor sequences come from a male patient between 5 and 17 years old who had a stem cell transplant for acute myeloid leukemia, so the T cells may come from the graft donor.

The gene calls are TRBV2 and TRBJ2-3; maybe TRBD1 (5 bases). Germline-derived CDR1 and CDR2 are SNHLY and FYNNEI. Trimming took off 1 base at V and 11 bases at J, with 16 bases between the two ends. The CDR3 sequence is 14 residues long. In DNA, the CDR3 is TGTGCCAGCAGTGAAGTAGGGGCAAGGTATCGGCAGTATTTT. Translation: CASSEVGARYRQYF. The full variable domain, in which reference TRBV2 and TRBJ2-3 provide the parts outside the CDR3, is EPEVTQTPSHQVTQMGQEVILRCVPISNHLYFYWYRQILGQKVEFLVSFYNNEISEKSEIFDDQFSVERPDGSNFTLKIRSTKLEDSAMYFCASSEVGARYRQYFGPGTRLTVL.

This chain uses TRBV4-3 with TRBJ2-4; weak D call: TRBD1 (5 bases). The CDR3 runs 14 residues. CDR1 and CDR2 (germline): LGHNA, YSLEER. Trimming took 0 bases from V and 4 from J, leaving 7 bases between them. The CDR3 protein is CASSQDRQKNIQYF. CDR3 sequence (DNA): TGCGCCAGCAGCCAAGATCGACAGAAAAACATTCAGTACTTC.

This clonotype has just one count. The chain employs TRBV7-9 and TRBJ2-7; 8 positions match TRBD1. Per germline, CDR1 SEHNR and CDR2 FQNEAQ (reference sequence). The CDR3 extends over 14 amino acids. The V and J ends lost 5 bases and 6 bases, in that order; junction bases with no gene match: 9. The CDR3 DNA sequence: TGTGCCAGCAGCACCGGACAGGGCCTGAGCGAGCAGTACTTC. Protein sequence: CASSTGQGLSEQYF.

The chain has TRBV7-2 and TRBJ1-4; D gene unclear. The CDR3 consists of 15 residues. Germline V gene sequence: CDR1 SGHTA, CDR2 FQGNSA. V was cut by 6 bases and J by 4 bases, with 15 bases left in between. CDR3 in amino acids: CASRTEFHFNEKLFF. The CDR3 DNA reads TGTGCCAGCAGAACAGAGTTCCACTTTAATGAAAAACTGTTTTTT.

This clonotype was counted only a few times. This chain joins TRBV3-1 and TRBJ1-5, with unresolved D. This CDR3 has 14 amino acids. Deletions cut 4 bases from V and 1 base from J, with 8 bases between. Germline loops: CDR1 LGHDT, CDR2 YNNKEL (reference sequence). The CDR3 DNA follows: TGTGCCAGCAGCCCCGCGGGGAGCAATCAGCCCCAGCATTTT. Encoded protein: CASSPAGSNQPQHF.